This entry is about one T cell receptor beta chain. This specimen belongs to a study of T cell responses to AZD1222 COVID-19 vaccine. CDR1 and CDR2 from the germline V gene are SGDLS and YYNGEE. The CDR3 has 20 residues. V trimming: 3 bases; J trimming: 6 bases; junction bases outside the gene matches: 15. Libraries were prepared by immunoSEQ multiplex PCR; TCRdb keeps only in-frame clonotypes and omits some of them. The table has about 130,000 clones, 90% seen once. The clonotype comes from an adult in good health. The chain couples TRBV9 to TRBJ2-1; 16 positions match TRBD2. The sample was peripheral blood, taken on day 0 of AZD1222 vaccination. The CDR3 region has the DNA TGTGCCAGCAGCGACGTAGAGGGACTAGCGGGGGGGCCTCCAATCAATGAGCAGTTCTTC. Its translation: CASSDVEGLAGGPPINEQFF.